This is a list of T cell receptor beta chains from one sample in a study of blood T cell repertoires in COVID-19. Clones were read by immunoSEQ multiplex PCR, and TCRdb kept only the in-frame ones, dropping some. Found here are approximately 220,000 clones, 80% to 90% of them singletons; the top ten hold approximately 0.69%. Sequences were obtained from peripheral blood. Receptor source: a middle-aged man with acute or convalescent COVID-19. Each CDR3 is given with its conserved first and last residue. A D gene is named only where the DNA matches it firmly. Only some rows state a clone size, as once, few, many or a class for expanded clones.

cdr3_nt: TGTGCCAGCAGCGGCGGAGGGGCGGGAGTTTTGTACGAGCAGTACTTC; cdr3_aa: CASSGGGAGVLYEQYF; v_call: TRBV7-2; clone_size: -; d_call: TRBD2; j_call: TRBJ2-7
cdr3_nt: TGTGCCAGCAGTTTACCGGGTACCGTACCACTCTTC; cdr3_aa: CASSLPGTVPLF; v_call: TRBV28; clone_size: -; d_call: -; j_call: TRBJ1-2
cdr3_nt: TGTGCCAGCAGCTCCTATACAGGGTCCTCCTACGAGCAGTACTTC; cdr3_aa: CASSSYTGSSYEQYF; v_call: TRBV7-2; clone_size: -; d_call: -; j_call: TRBJ2-7
cdr3_nt: TGTGCCAGCAGGCCTAGCGGGAGTCCAGATACGCAGTATTTT; cdr3_aa: CASRPSGSPDTQYF; v_call: TRBV6-2/TRBV6-3; clone_size: -; d_call: TRBD2; j_call: TRBJ2-3
cdr3_nt: TGTGCCAGCAGCTTAGCGGCTAGTGGGTACACCGGGGAGCTGTTTTTT; cdr3_aa: CASSLAASGYTGELFF; v_call: TRBV7-6; clone_size: -; d_call: -; j_call: TRBJ2-2
cdr3_nt: TGTGCCAGCAGCCGGACAGATACTAATTCACCCCTCCACTTT; cdr3_aa: CASSRTDTNSPLHF; v_call: TRBV7-9; clone_size: few; d_call: -; j_call: TRBJ1-6
cdr3_nt: TGTGCCAGCAGCTTCACCGGTACAGGGGCCACTGAAGCTTTCTTT; cdr3_aa: CASSFTGTGATEAFF; v_call: TRBV7-2; clone_size: -; d_call: TRBD1; j_call: TRBJ1-1
cdr3_nt: TGTGCCAGCAGCTCCCGGCAGGGGGGAGCCTACGAGCAGTACTTC; cdr3_aa: CASSSRQGGAYEQYF; v_call: TRBV5-5; clone_size: -; d_call: -; j_call: TRBJ2-7
cdr3_nt: TGTGCCAGCAGGACCGGGACAGGGGGGACCGGGGAGCTGTTTTTT; cdr3_aa: CASRTGTGGTGELFF; v_call: TRBV9; clone_size: -; d_call: TRBD1; j_call: TRBJ2-2
cdr3_nt: TGTGCCAGCAGTTACGAACAGGGGTCGGGCATTCAGTACTTC; cdr3_aa: CASSYEQGSGIQYF; v_call: TRBV6-5; clone_size: once; d_call: TRBD1; j_call: TRBJ2-4
cdr3_nt: TGTGCCAGCAGCCCTACTAGCGGGGGGGTCCAAGAGACCCAGTACTTC; cdr3_aa: CASSPTSGGVQETQYF; v_call: TRBV7-9; clone_size: -; d_call: TRBD2; j_call: TRBJ2-5
cdr3_nt: TGTGCCAGCAGCTTAGTACAGGGCGACGAGCAGTACTTC; cdr3_aa: CASSLVQGDEQYF; v_call: TRBV7-9; clone_size: -; d_call: -; j_call: TRBJ2-7
cdr3_nt: TGTGCCAGCAGCTTGGGACTAGCGGGAGTTAGAACAGATACGCAGTATTTT; cdr3_aa: CASSLGLAGVRTDTQYF; v_call: TRBV5-4; clone_size: -; d_call: TRBD2; j_call: TRBJ2-3
cdr3_nt: TGTGCCAGCAGTGAACGAGGGAGCTCCTACAATGAGCAGTTCTTC; cdr3_aa: CASSERGSSYNEQFF; v_call: TRBV2; clone_size: -; d_call: -; j_call: TRBJ2-1
cdr3_nt: TGTGCCAGCAGCAAGAGTCAGCCCCAGCATTTT; cdr3_aa: CASSKSQPQHF; v_call: TRBV21-1; clone_size: -; d_call: -; j_call: TRBJ1-5
cdr3_nt: TGTGCCAGCAGCCAAGATCCGGCAGGGGGCACCGGGGAGCTGTTTTTT; cdr3_aa: CASSQDPAGGTGELFF; v_call: TRBV4-2; clone_size: -; d_call: TRBD1; j_call: TRBJ2-2